Detailed here is one TCR beta chain. No antigen is known for it. Base qualities are not at hand, and no much larger clone is one base apart. The library was built by means of the immunoSEQ multiplex PCR assay. The multiplex PCR relied on a mix of 60 forward primers for TCR Vbeta segments and 13 reverse primers for TCR Jbeta segments. Amplification of the CDR3 region of rearranged TCR beta genes was performed with a multiplex PCR assay on genomic DNA. On the Illumina HiSeq System, the amplified TCR beta libraries were sequenced as 87-base-pair reads. The authors' analysis ran thus. A later analysis counted tens of millions of unique TCR beta chains across the 670 or so repertoires, and around 9.9 million of these chains were shared by at least two donors. A nearest-neighbor algorithm error-corrected the raw reads and collapsed the reads into unique sequences, merging closely related sequences to remove PCR and sequencing errors. Alignment of CDR3 sequences to IMGT reference sequences was used to assign V, D and J gene segments. Each retained sequence needed at least a six-nucleotide match to both a V gene segment and a J gene segment. Rearrangements were classified as productive when the CDR3 lacked stop codons and remained in frame with V and J, and all other rearrangements were classified as non-productive. Following IMGT convention, CDR3 was defined as the stretch from the second conserved V-encoded cysteine to the conserved J-encoded phenylalanine. In an earlier analysis of more than 550 of the donors, sequences lacking an unambiguous match to a single V gene segment were excluded. In an earlier analysis of several hundred of the donors, V segments were called functional above 56.7% productive rearrangements and were called segregating when the between-donor standard deviation exceeded 5%. A statistical classification framework was developed to diagnose cytomegalovirus status using the catalog of TCR beta chain sequences. In a later analysis, V and J genes were assigned by comparing TCR nucleotide sequences against IMGT/GENE-DB human TR gene sequences. The TCRdist pipeline was used in a later analysis to assign CDR3 sequences and most-parsimonious VDJ recombination scenarios. A later analysis defined each TCR beta chain by its CDR3 amino acid sequence plus V-gene family, and excluded reads lacking a unique V-gene family. In a later analysis, fewer than 650 highly shared, low-generation-probability nucleotide sequences were removed to address suspected cross-contamination and a sequencing artifact. In a later analysis, a clonal expansion index for each public chain was calculated from normalized within-repertoire ranks of inferred template counts. In a later analysis, generation probabilities were computed using a VDJ recombination model fitted to out-of-frame rearrangements, and the results were checked against IGoR. Hypergeometric tests were used in a later analysis to score TCR-TCR, TCR-HLA and TCR-CMV co-occurrence, with a repertoire-size bias correction applied to the TCR pairs. To estimate false discovery rates, a later analysis permuted the HLA or CMV assignments 20 times. In a later analysis, co-occurring TCRs were grouped with DBSCAN, and TCRdist sequence similarity was added when clustering was performed within HLA-allele-positive subsets. Co-occurrence clustering excluded repertoires with fewer than 30,000 or more than 120,000 public chains, plus five with anomalous nucleotide sharing. Drawn from immuneACCESS, this table holds only the in-frame rearrangements with V and J called that TCRdb kept. Clones are partly lost; checked studies trace under half to an unresolved V gene and leave the rest unexplained. V and J calls and clone size are as listed in that table; D and trimming were resolved from the DNA. The sample table contains around 93,000 clones; only one count was recorded for approximately 80% of them. 3.4% of the sample comes from the top ten.

The sample originates from a study of cytomegalovirus exposure and HLA in healthy donors listed by TCRdb under 2017. With regard to the full study: An earlier analysis of a few hundred of the donors reported over 250 Gb of sequence data and roughly 120 million unique TCR beta sequences obtained from about 200 million T cells. The number of typed donors differed by locus: roughly 629-630 for A, B, C, DRB1 and DQB1; 522 for DQA1; about 600 for DPA1; and about 450 for DPB1. To study patterns of TCR occurrence, a later analysis re-analyzed previously published TCR beta repertoires from 500 to 850 donors and added high-resolution HLA genotyping. The study aimed to test whether cataloging public T cell receptors could reveal signatures of past pathogen exposure. Because of strong linkage in the cohort, five DR-DQ haplotypes were treated as single units for association and clustering. The genetic ancestry cluster associated with self-reported Caucasian donors included 70% to 85% of the 398 genotyped donors. In a later genetic analysis, genome-wide SNP genotypes for 398 of the 666 donors were used, and that subset was treated as a discovery cohort. In the later analysis, no new phenotypic data were used to find candidate immune exposures; instead, reliance was placed on TCR beta sequences and their occurrence across donors. The study used immunosequencing to profile the T cell repertoires of hundreds of subjects and linked those repertoires to cytomegalovirus serostatus. Every discovery cohort repertoire had been produced on one sequencing platform. The study combined high-throughput TCR immunosequencing, statistical association of individual TCRs with disease status, and machine learning to predict cytomegalovirus infection status. Roughly 300 gigabases of sequencing data and around 87 million unique TCR sequences were included in an early release covering around 600 HLA-typed donors. Among roughly 370 genotyped donors of the cohort, an average of about 240,000 unique TCR beta nucleotide sequences were sequenced per donor, around a sixth of them non-productive. An earlier analysis of some 500 of the donors applied high-throughput TCR beta sequencing to assess whether each TCR beta V gene segment acted as functional or pseudogenic. HLA typing included class I and class II loci at four-digit resolution. Besides the first cohort of 550 to 750 subjects, a separate validation cohort made up of 120 or so different subjects was used. Donor age, sex, ethnicity and CMV serostatus were collected together with the repertoire data.

Paper-wide results and their limitations: The only immune exposure information available for the cohort was CMV serostatus. When HLA alleles, especially DR and DQ, strongly co-occurred, TCR associations were difficult to assign to individual alleles. Linkage disequilibrium might explain the correlated functional status among segregating V segments, but an unknown experimental factor could not be excluded. Because some donors lacked HLA typing at each locus, the association tests relied only on the typed subset. A later analysis reported that several top co-occurrence clusters appeared linked to parvovirus B19, influenza, CMV and Epstein-Barr virus. A later analysis associated 15,000 or so TCR beta sequences with specific HLA alleles at a false discovery rate of 0.05. An association between a missense DCLRE1C variant and V-gene and J-gene trimming of TCR beta chains was found in a later genetic analysis and replicated in an independent cohort. Most CMV-associated TCR beta chains appeared to be HLA-restricted in a later analysis, and the HLA associations seemed to be driven largely by CMV exposure. The authors suggested that the approach could potentially be generalized to other disease states and immunological phenotypes. Compared with equally common non-associated chains, HLA-associated TCR beta chains in a later analysis were more clonally expanded and had lower generation probabilities. Sequencing depth was assumed to be roughly uniform across donors in the presence/absence analyses, though that assumption may not hold. In both the original and validation cohorts, the classifier was reported to diagnose cytomegalovirus status with high specificity and sensitivity. Some IMGT-functional V segments, including TRBV6-2 and TRBV6-3, could not be told apart with the 87-base-pair reads, so those segments were excluded. A cluster of highly shared sequence variants was judged likely to represent a technical artifact of the sequencing pipeline. A total of 164 TCR beta chains were listed by the study as associated with cytomegalovirus. Across donors, most TCR sequences were observed very rarely, whereas some public TCRs were present in many individuals. In vitro tests confirmed that a few of the cytomegalovirus-associated TCR beta chains recognize cytomegalovirus antigens. A further reported finding was that TCR beta sequences accurately predicted the HLA-A and HLA-B alleles for most subjects in the first cohort. Only TCR beta chains were sequenced in this cohort, and the absence of alpha or paired-chain data limited detectable features. Because counts were too low, around 18 rarely observed V segments, including chromosome 9 orphons, were left out of the earlier analysis of over 550 of the donors. In an earlier analysis of approximately 590 of the donors, most TCR beta V segments appeared in productive rearrangements about 90% or about 30% of the time, broadly matching IMGT annotations. A later genetic analysis reported fewer N-insertions in productive TCRs among donors in an Asian-associated ancestry cluster than the roughly 700-donor mean. In a later analysis, TCR association rates were found to vary across HLA loci, with the most associated TCRs seen for DRB1 alleles and the fewest for HLA-C alleles.

In total, roughly 670 healthy bone marrow donors made up the cohort. Cohort members were all nominally healthy when sampled, although unrecorded immune exposures were likely present. The donor tested CMV seropositive and was one of the 289 seropositive cohort members. A peripheral blood sample was provided by each donor, and peripheral blood mononuclear cells were used for TCR beta sequencing. Genomic DNA was extracted from the blood cell samples with the Qiagen DNeasy Blood Extraction Kit. The CDR3 holds 19 amino acids from the cysteine to the phenylalanine. The DNA shown is the 57-base CDR3, in frame from base 1. The germline V gene provides CDR1 LGHNA and CDR2 YSLEER. From V the trimming removes 1 base and from J it removes 1 base, while the gene matches leave 7 bases of the junction unaccounted for.

Specimen: PBMCs. The receptor comes from a man in his thirties or forties in good health and CMV-seropositive. Recombination connected TRBV4-3 to TRBJ2-1, and 13 junction bases match TRBD2. In nucleotide form, the sequence is TGCGCCAGCAGCCAAGGGTGGACTAGCGGGAGTTTTTCCTACAATGAGCAGTTCTTC. Translated, this gives CASSQGWTSGSFSYNEQFF.